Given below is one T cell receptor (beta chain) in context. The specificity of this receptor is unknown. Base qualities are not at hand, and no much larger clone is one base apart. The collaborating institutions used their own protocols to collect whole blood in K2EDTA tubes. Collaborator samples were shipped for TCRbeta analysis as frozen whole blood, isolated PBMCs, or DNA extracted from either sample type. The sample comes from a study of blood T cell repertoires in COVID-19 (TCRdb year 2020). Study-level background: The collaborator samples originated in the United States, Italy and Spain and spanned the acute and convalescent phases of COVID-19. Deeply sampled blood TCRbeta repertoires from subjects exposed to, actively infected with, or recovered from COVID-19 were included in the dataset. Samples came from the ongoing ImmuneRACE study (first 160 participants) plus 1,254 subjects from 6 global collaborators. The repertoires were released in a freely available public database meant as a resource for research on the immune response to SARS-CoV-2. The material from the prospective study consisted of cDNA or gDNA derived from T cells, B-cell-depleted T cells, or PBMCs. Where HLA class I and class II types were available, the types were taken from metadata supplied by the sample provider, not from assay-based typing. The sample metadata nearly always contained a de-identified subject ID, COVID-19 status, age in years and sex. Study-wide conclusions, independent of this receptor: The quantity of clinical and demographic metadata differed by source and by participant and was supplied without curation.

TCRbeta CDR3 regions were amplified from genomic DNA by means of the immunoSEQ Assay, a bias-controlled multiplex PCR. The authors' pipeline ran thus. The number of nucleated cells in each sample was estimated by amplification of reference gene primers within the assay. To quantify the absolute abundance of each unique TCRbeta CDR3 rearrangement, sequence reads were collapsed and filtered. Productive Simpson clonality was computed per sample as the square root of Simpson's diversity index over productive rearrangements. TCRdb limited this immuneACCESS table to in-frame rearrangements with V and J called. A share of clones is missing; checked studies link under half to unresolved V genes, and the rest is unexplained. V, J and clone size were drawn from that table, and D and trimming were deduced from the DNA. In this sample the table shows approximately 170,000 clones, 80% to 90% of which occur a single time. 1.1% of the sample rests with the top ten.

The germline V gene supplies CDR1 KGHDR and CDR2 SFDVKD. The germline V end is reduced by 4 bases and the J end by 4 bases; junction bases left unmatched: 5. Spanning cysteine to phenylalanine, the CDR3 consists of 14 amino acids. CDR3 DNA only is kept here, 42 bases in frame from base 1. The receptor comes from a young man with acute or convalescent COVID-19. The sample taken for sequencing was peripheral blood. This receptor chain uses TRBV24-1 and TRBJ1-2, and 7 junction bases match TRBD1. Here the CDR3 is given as CATSEPGQIYGYTF. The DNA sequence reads TGTGCCACCAGTGAACCGGGACAGATCTATGGCTACACCTTC.